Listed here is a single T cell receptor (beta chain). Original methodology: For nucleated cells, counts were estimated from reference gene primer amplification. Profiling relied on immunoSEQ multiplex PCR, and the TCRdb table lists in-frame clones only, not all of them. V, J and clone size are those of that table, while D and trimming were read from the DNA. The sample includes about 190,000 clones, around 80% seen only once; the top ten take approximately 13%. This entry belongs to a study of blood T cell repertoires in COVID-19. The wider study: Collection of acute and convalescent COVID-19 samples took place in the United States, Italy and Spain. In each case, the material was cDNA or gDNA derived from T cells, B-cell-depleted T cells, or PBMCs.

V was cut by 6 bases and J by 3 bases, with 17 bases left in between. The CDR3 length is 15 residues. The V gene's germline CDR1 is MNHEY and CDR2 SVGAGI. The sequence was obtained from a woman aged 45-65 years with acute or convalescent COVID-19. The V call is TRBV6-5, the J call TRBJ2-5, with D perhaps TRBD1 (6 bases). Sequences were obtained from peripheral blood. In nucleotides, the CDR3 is TGTGCCAGCAGGGGGGTGGACAGACACAAAGAGACCCAGTACTTC. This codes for CASRGVDRHKETQYF.